This T cell receptor beta chain was found in a study of blood T cell repertoires in COVID-19. On the study more broadly: T cells, B-cell-depleted T cells, or PBMCs provided the cDNA or gDNA that served as material.

Measured with immunoSEQ multiplex PCR; TCRdb has only the in-frame clones, and not every one. The table has 100,000 to 130,000 clones, around 88% seen once. Trimming removed 1 base at V and 1 base at J, with 7 bases between. Germline V gene sequence: CDR1 GTSNPN, CDR2 SVGIG (reference sequence). This CDR3 has 13 residues. The chain joins TRBV30 to TRBJ1-1; D remains ambiguous. This sequence originates from a man aged 45-65 years with active or convalescent COVID-19. The sequencing sample was made of peripheral blood. Here the CDR3 reads CAWSDLKNTEAFF. CDR3 coding DNA: TGTGCCTGGAGTGACCTAAAGAACACTGAAGCTTTCTTT.